The T cell receptor beta chain described here comes from a study of beta chain features in type 1 diabetes. Study-wide points: Using cDNA template may skew counts toward highly expressing activated cells.

Of the isolated RNA, all was reverse transcribed, and so the sequenced material was expressed TCRB transcripts. Libraries were prepared by immunoSEQ multiplex PCR; TCRdb keeps only in-frame clonotypes and omits some of them. The sample has more than 350,000 clones, approximately 10% seen once. This clone was seen more than once but under ten times. The antigen is unknown. V lost 1 base and J lost 11, with 11 bases in between. The CDR3 runs 13 residues. CDR1 and CDR2 (germline): LGHNA, YSLEER. This TCR was sampled from a woman between 18 and 30 years old in good health. The chain employs TRBV4-3 and TRBJ1-4, with a weak D call TRBD1 (5 bases). The source material was naive CD4+ T cells from blood. The CDR3 DNA reads as TGCGCCAGCAGCCAAGTGGGGGATTGGAAACTGTTTTTT. This gives the protein CASSQVGDWKLFF.